These 19 T cell receptor beta chains originate from one sample sequenced in a study of T cells in Graves' hyperthyroidism and ophthalmopathy. TCR beta CDR3 regions were amplified from RNA. In the first-round RT-PCR of the TCR CDR3, the HTBI primer set was used. TCRdb recomputed calls from the multiplex PCR reads with MiXCR, one row per CDR3 protein. This table has 500,000 to 750,000 distinct CDR3 sequences, roughly 50% appearing once. Sequencing was performed on peripheral blood or thyroid tissue (not recorded which). Receptors were obtained from a woman younger than 35 with Graves' hyperthyroidism.

The chain is built from TRBV9 and TRBJ2-3; 7 positions agree with TRBD2. Germline trimming cut 1 base from V and 11 bases from J; bases unmatched to any gene: 7. The CDR3 has 13 residues. The germline CDR1 and CDR2 sequences are SGDLS and YYNGEE. This chain's CDR3 is CASSVLAALWQYF. The CDR3 DNA reads TGTGCCAGCAGCGTACTAGCGGCCCTATGGCAGTATTTT.

The rearrangement uses TRBV20-1 and TRBJ1-6; 8 nucleotides match TRBD1. The CDR3 has 16 amino acids. Germline V gene sequence: CDR1 DFQATT, CDR2 SNEGSKA (reference sequence). V lost 0 bases, J lost 9 bases, and 10 bases stayed unmatched. The CDR3 protein is CSARENRGAPGSPLHF. The DNA of the CDR3 is TGCAGTGCTAGAGAGAACAGGGGGGCACCCGGTTCACCCCTCCACTTT.

The chain combines TRBV7-9 with TRBJ1-1; TRBD1 aligns across 8 bases. Germline V CDR1 and CDR2: SEHNR, FQNEAQ (reference sequence). V shed 5 bases and J 7 bases; nucleotides not matched to a gene: 6. This CDR3 region has 13 residues. The CDR3 coding sequence is TGTGCCAGCAGCCGTACAGGGGGGAGTGAAGCTTTCTTT. Protein: CASSRTGGSEAFF.

There are many counts of this clonotype. The chain has TRBV5-8 and TRBJ2-5; no clear D gene. The V gene lost 1 base and the J gene lost 4 bases, with 5 bases spanning the gap. This CDR3 has 12 amino acids. Germline CDR1 reads SGHTS; CDR2 reads YDEGEE. The CDR3 loop is CASSLTRETQYF. The CDR3 region has the DNA TGTGCCAGCAGCTTGACCCGAGAGACCCAGTACTTC.

This clonotype qualifies as medium-sized. The chain combines TRBV20-1 with TRBJ1-1; D not certain. CDR1 and CDR2 from the germline V gene are DFQATT and SNEGSKA (reference sequence). There are 13 residues in the CDR3. The V end lost 3 bases, the J end lost 3 bases, and 11 bases lay between the germline ends. The CDR3 spells CSAREGGDTEAFF. Here the CDR3 DNA reads TGCAGTGCTAGGGAGGGAGGCGACACTGAAGCTTTCTTT.

There are a few counts of this clonotype. V and J are TRBV3-1 and TRBJ1-4, with D possibly TRBD1 on 5 matching bases. Between the trimmed V and J ends, which lost 1 base and 0 bases, there was a span of 12 bases. The CDR3 is made up of 17 amino acids. Germline assignment: CDR1 LGHDT and CDR2 YNNKEL (reference sequence). CDR3 sequence (DNA): TGTGCCAGCAGCCAAGGAGGACCGGGGGCAACTAATGAAAAACTGTTTTTT. Its translation: CASSQGGPGATNEKLFF.

The chain couples TRBV20-1 to TRBJ2-5; 11 nucleotides match TRBD2. With V trimmed by 5 bases and J by 1 base, 6 bases remained unmatched. CDR1 and CDR2 (germline): DFQATT, SNEGSKA (reference sequence). The CDR3 is 15 residues long. Here the CDR3 DNA reads TGCAGTGCTGGCACTAGCGGGAGTGCCCAAGAGACCCAGTACTTC. Translation: CSAGTSGSAQETQYF.

This clonotype has a count of ten or more. The rearrangement links TRBV12-3 or TRBV12-4 to TRBJ2-7, with 9 bases matching TRBD1. The CDR3 consists of 12 residues. V trimming: 11 bases; J trimming: 3 bases; junction bases outside the gene matches: 5. The CDR3 reads CASQGQGYEQYF. The CDR3 DNA reads as TGTGCCTCACAGGGACAGGGCTACGAGCAGTACTTC.

Ten or more counts support this clonotype. The CDR3 region is CASSRTRGGLNQPQHF. CDR3 bases: TGTGCCAGCAGTCGGACTCGCGGAGGGCTTAATCAGCCCCAGCATTTT. The rearrangement joins TRBV6-2 or TRBV6-3 to TRBJ1-5; no clear D gene. Looked up from germline, CDR1 is MNHEY and CDR2 is SVGEGT. CDR3 length: 16 residues. Trimming took 5 bases from V and 4 from J, leaving 18 bases between them.

The chain links TRBV25-1 to TRBJ2-7, with 13 bases lining up with TRBD2. V lost 4 bases, J lost 3 bases, and 3 bases stayed unmatched. The CDR3 has 15 amino acids. Germline V gene data show CDR1 as MGHDK and CDR2 as SYGVNS. CDR3 in DNA: TGTGCCAGCAGTGCCGGACTAGCGGGGGACTACGAGCAGTACTTC. Translated, it gives CASSAGLAGDYEQYF.

This clonotype was seen ten or more times. The V gene is TRBV4-1, the J gene TRBJ2-7; perhaps TRBD1 as D (5 bases). This CDR3 contains 15 residues. Trimming took off 4 bases at V and 2 bases at J, with 15 bases between the two ends. The V gene's germline CDR1 is MGHRA and CDR2 YSYEKL. The CDR3 sequence is CASSLDISKTYEQYF. The CDR3 DNA reads as TGCGCCAGCAGCCTGGACATTTCCAAGACCTACGAGCAGTACTTC.

This clonotype has ten or more counts. The J gene is TRBJ2-7, the V gene TRBV7-9; 8 nucleotides match TRBD1. V trimming: 7 bases; J trimming: 5 bases; junction bases outside the gene matches: 4. CDR1 and CDR2 (germline): SEHNR, FQNEAQ (reference sequence). The CDR3 runs to 12 residues. This chain's CDR3 is CASTLTGDEQYF. The CDR3 DNA reads TGTGCCAGCACCCTGACAGGGGACGAGCAGTACTTC.

In this sample, this clonotype turned up many times. The V call is TRBV6-4, the J call TRBJ1-5; TRBD1 might be the D (5 bases). CDR1 and CDR2 from the germline V gene are MRHNA and SNTAGT. The CDR3 runs 16 residues. The V gene lost 6 bases and the J gene lost 1 base, with 16 bases spanning the gap. The CDR3 DNA reads TGTGCCAGCAGCAGTGGTGTAAGACAGAGCAATCAGCCCCAGCATTTT. Translating gives CASSSGVRQSNQPQHF.

The V gene is TRBV25-1, the J gene TRBJ2-7; 8 bases are shared with TRBD1. The germline V gene has CDR1 MGHDK and CDR2 SYGVNS. The CDR3 is 14 residues long. With 6 bases clipped from V and 7 bases from J, the junction kept 11 bases outside the gene matches. CDR3 sequence reads: CASSSSDRAGEQYF. Here the CDR3 DNA reads TGTGCCAGCAGCAGCTCGGACAGGGCTGGGGAGCAGTACTTC.

In the case of this clonotype: At one boundary the junction diverges from the germline segment, which might be a read error. V and J are TRBV7-3 and TRBJ2-1, with D perhaps TRBD1 (7 bases). CDR3 length: 11 residues. Per the germline V gene, CDR1 is SGHTA and CDR2 is FQGTGA. CDR3 sequence (DNA): TGTGCCAGCAGCCCAGGGGGGTCTGAGCAGTTC. It codes for CASSPGGSEQF.

This clonotype was counted many times. This chain uses TRBV4-1 with TRBJ2-7, with 9 bases that match TRBD1. Germline V lookup: CDR1 MGHRA, CDR2 YSYEKL. With V trimmed by 4 bases and J by 4 bases, 5 bases remained unmatched. The length of the CDR3 is 14 residues. CDR3 sequence: CASSPLGQGYEQYF. Written as DNA, the CDR3 is TGCGCCAGCAGCCCTCTTGGACAGGGGTACGAGCAGTACTTC.

This chain uses TRBV20-1 with TRBJ2-5; 12 bases are shared with TRBD2. The V segment lost 6 bases and the J segment 4 bases; nucleotides outside the gene matches: 12. In germline, CDR1 is DFQATT, CDR2 SNEGSKA (reference sequence). There are 16 residues in the CDR3. The CDR3 bases are TGCAGTGCCGCATCCGGGACTAGCGGGCGTACAGAGACCCAGTACTTC. Protein sequence: CSAASGTSGRTETQYF.

Written as DNA, the CDR3 is TGTGCCAGGGGACCGGGACAAGGCACAGATACGCAGTATTTT. Its protein product is CARGPGQGTDTQYF. The rearrangement uses TRBV2 and TRBJ2-3; D may be TRBD1 (6 bases). The CDR3 extends over 14 amino acids. V dropped 9 bases and J dropped 1 base, with 14 bases sitting between them. In germline, CDR1 is SNHLY, CDR2 FYNNEI.

This chain uses TRBV11-2 with TRBJ2-2; possible D gene TRBD1, 6 bases. Germline CDR1 and CDR2: SGHAT and FQNNGV. The germline V and J ends were trimmed by 5 bases and 0 bases, with 16 bases remaining between them. The CDR3 extends over 17 amino acids. The CDR3: CASSEGWGTTNTGELFF. The DNA for the CDR3 is TGTGCCAGCAGCGAGGGTTGGGGGACAACGAACACCGGGGAGCTGTTTTTT.